These 27 T cell receptor beta chains originate from one sample sequenced in a study of blood T cell repertoires in COVID-19. The method was immunoSEQ multiplex PCR; TCRdb's version includes in-frame clones alone and lacks a portion of them. This sample carries approximately 390,000 clones, 88% of them seen once, and the ten largest clones take around 2%. Sequenced input: PBMCs or T cells enriched from blood (not recorded which). Every receptor here comes from a woman in her thirties or forties with acute COVID-19.

The chain uses TRBV5-4 and TRBJ1-2, with D maybe TRBD1 (5 bases). V was clipped by 2 bases and J by 3 bases, with 11 bases between them. Germline V gene data show CDR1 as SGHNT and CDR2 as YYREEE (reference sequence). CDR3 size: 14 residues. CDR3 coding DNA: TGTGCCAGCAGCTTCGGCCAGGGTTACTATGGCTACACCTTC. Residues: CASSFGQGYYGYTF.

The chain has TRBV7-6 and TRBJ2-5; D call uncertain. The V gene lost 2 bases and the J gene lost 4 bases, with 5 bases spanning the gap. Germline assignment: CDR1 SGHVS and CDR2 FNYEAQ. The CDR3 consists of 12 residues. Here the CDR3 DNA reads TGTGCCAGCAGCTTAAACGGAGAGACCCAGTACTTC. Protein sequence: CASSLNGETQYF.

This clone was counted once. V and J are TRBV12-5 and TRBJ2-3, with D perhaps TRBD1 (6 bases). The length of the CDR3 is 16 residues. In germline, CDR1 is LGHNT, CDR2 FRNRAP. V gave up 0 bases and J gave up 4 bases, with 14 bases separating them. The CDR3 DNA is TGTGCTAGTGGTTTGGTACTAACAGGGAGCGCAGATACGCAGTATTTT. This encodes CASGLVLTGSADTQYF.

The rearrangement links TRBV3-1 (or the pseudogene TRBV3-2) to TRBJ1-1; 12 nucleotides agree with TRBD1. The junction had 4 bases not matched to a gene; V was cut back by 0 bases and J by 11 bases. CDR1 is LGHDT and CDR2 is YNNKEL in the germline V gene (reference sequence). The CDR3 contains 14 residues. In DNA, the CDR3 is TGTGCCAGCAGCCAAGAACGGGACAGGGGGCCTGCTTTCTTT. Its protein is CASSQERDRGPAFF.

V usage is TRBV3-1 (or the pseudogene TRBV3-2) and J usage is TRBJ2-3; 13 bases match TRBD2. The CDR3 extends over 16 amino acids. Trimming took 5 bases from V and 6 from J; bases not matched to a gene: 8. The germline V gene has CDR1 LGHDT and CDR2 YNNKEL (reference sequence). CDR3 amino acids: CASSWTSGGPPDTQYF. The DNA for the CDR3 is TGTGCCAGCAGCTGGACTAGCGGGGGCCCTCCCGATACGCAGTATTTT.

The table lists this clone with a few counts. The V call is TRBV5-6, the J call TRBJ2-1, with 10 bases lining up with TRBD2. CDR1 SGHDT and CDR2 YYEEEE come from the germline V gene. This CDR3 has 15 residues. The ends lost 3 bases at V and 4 bases at J; junction bases unmatched: 4. CDR3 bases: TGTGCCAGCAGCTCCCAGACTAGCGGGTACAATGAGCAGTTCTTC. Its protein is CASSSQTSGYNEQFF.

V gene TRBV7-9 combines with J gene TRBJ1-1; 7 nucleotides match TRBD1. This CDR3 spans 13 amino acids. Per the germline V gene, CDR1 is SEHNR and CDR2 is FQNEAQ (reference sequence). V dropped 4 bases and J dropped 11; count of bases not matched to a gene: 10. For the CDR3, the DNA is TGTGCCAGCAGCTACGTGGGACAGTACGGGGCTTTCTTT. Protein sequence: CASSYVGQYGAFF.

The genes are TRBV19 and TRBJ2-5; D may be TRBD1 (7 bases). Germline-derived CDR1 and CDR2 are LNHDA and SQIVND (reference sequence). V was pared by 3 bases and J by 5 bases, with 16 bases between. The CDR3 has 15 amino acids. The CDR3 DNA reads TGTGCCAGTAGTATTAACAGGGGAGGTTGGGAGACCCAGTACTTC. It yields the protein CASSINRGGWETQYF.

The chain couples TRBV15 to TRBJ1-2; D ambiguous. There are 14 residues in the CDR3. The germline gives CDR1 LNHNV, CDR2 YYDKDF (reference sequence). Trimming shortened V by 0 bases and J by 5 bases, and 10 bases separated the two germline ends. The CDR3 sequence is CATSRDGSGYGYTF. DNA of the CDR3: TGTGCCACCAGCAGAGATGGGTCGGGTTATGGCTACACCTTC.

The gene calls are TRBV5-1 and TRBJ2-5; D is perhaps TRBD2 (5 bases). Trimming pared 1 base from V and 4 bases from J, leaving 5 bases between. The CDR3 runs to 12 residues. Germline loops: CDR1 SGHRS, CDR2 YFSETQ. Written as DNA, the CDR3 is TGCGCCAGCAGCTTGCGGGGAGAGACCCAGTACTTC. Its protein product is CASSLRGETQYF. Variable domain in full (rest from reference TRBV5-1 and TRBJ2-5): KAGVTQTPRYLIKTRGQQVTLSCSPISGHRSVSWYQQTPGQGLQFLFEYFSETQRNKGNFPGRFSGRQFSNSRSEMNVSTLELGDSALYLCASSLRGETQYFGPGTRLLVL.

The chain has TRBV6-5 and TRBJ2-3, with D possibly being TRBD2 (5 bases). The CDR3 has 15 residues. The germline V and J ends were trimmed by 6 bases and 6 bases, with 19 bases remaining between them. Germline V gene sequence: CDR1 MNHEY, CDR2 SVGAGI. The CDR3 coding sequence is TGTGCCAGCAGAAGAGGACGGGGTCAAGCGGATACGCAGTATTTT. Its translation: CASRRGRGQADTQYF.

This clone was counted once. A read error may account for a junction end that differs from germline. The V call is TRBV9, the J call TRBJ2-3, with D maybe TRBD2 (6 bases). Germline V lookup: CDR1 SGDLS, CDR2 YYNGEE. The CDR3 sequence is 11 residues long. CDR3 coding DNA: TGTGCCAGCAGCGTAGAACTAGCTGAACCTTTT. Its translation: CASSVELAEPF.

The chain employs TRBV6-5 and TRBJ1-1; D unresolved. Germline V lookup: CDR1 MNHEY, CDR2 SVGAGI. The CDR3 is 11 amino acids. Trimming shortened V by 10 bases and J by 1 base, and 7 bases separated the two germline ends. The CDR3 nucleotides are TGTGCCACCTTCTGGAACACTGAAGCTTTCTTT. It codes for CATFWNTEAFF.

This chain links TRBV25-1 with TRBJ2-7, with 9 bases fitting TRBD1. J gave up 2 bases and V 5 bases, and 4 bases lay outside the gene matches. CDR3 size: 14 residues. Germline CDR1 is MGHDK and CDR2 is SYGVNS. CDR3 sequence (DNA): TGTGCCAGCAGTCGGACAGGGGCGACCTACGAGCAGTACTTC. Translated: CASSRTGATYEQYF.

In this sample, this clone turned up once. The chain carries TRBV11-2 and TRBJ1-1; D is possibly TRBD1 (5 bases). V shed 3 bases and J shed 4 bases, with 9 bases lying between them. The CDR3 runs to 13 residues. Per germline, CDR1 SGHAT and CDR2 FQNNGV. The DNA for the CDR3 is TGTGCCAGCAGCTTCCACAGGACCACTGAAGCTTTCTTT. It is translated as CASSFHRTTEAFF.

The sample holds one count of this clone. V gene TRBV4-1 combines with J gene TRBJ1-2; 9 positions match TRBD1. This CDR3 spans 14 amino acids. CDR1 MGHRA and CDR2 YSYEKL come from the germline V gene. V lost 4 bases to trimming and J lost 4 bases; unmatched junction nucleotides: 4. CDR3 sequence: CASSRETGGYGYTF. The CDR3 DNA is TGCGCCAGCAGCCGAGAGACAGGGGGCTATGGCTACACCTTC.

This chain links TRBV5-1 with TRBJ1-4; the D gene is possibly TRBD1 (5 bases). Trimming left V 2 bases short and J 4 bases short, with 9 bases between. The germline CDR1 and CDR2 sequences are SGHRS and YFSETQ. This CDR3 contains 14 residues. The CDR3 protein is CASSLQAFNEKLFF. The CDR3 DNA is TGCGCCAGCAGCTTACAGGCTTTTAATGAAAAACTGTTTTTT.

Regarding this clone: Other nucleotide sequences in the sample specify the same CDR3. V and J are TRBV7-9 and TRBJ1-1; 10 bases align to TRBD1. CDR1 SEHNR and CDR2 FQNEAQ come from the germline V gene (reference sequence). V shed 5 bases and J 5 bases; nucleotides not matched to a gene: 2. The CDR3 is made up of 13 amino acids. The CDR3 bases are TGTGCCAGCAGCCTGGACAGGGGGACTGAAGCTTTCTTT. Residues: CASSLDRGTEAFF.

The rearrangement uses TRBV7-2 and TRBJ1-2; no firm D call. Trimming shortened V by 5 bases and J by 0 bases, and 13 bases separated the two germline ends. CDR1 SGHTA and CDR2 FQGNSA come from the germline V gene. The CDR3 length is 15 residues. The CDR3 loop is CASSVRTGSNYGYTF. The DNA of the CDR3 is TGTGCCAGCAGCGTGCGGACGGGATCTAACTATGGCTACACCTTC.

J is TRBJ2-1 and V is TRBV4-2, with 11 bases matching TRBD2. The CDR3 has 18 residues. Per germline, CDR1 LGHNA and CDR2 YNFKEQ. V was clipped by 3 bases and J by 7 bases; unmatched bases: 14. The CDR3 nucleotides read TGTGCCAGCAGCCATGAGGCAATTAGCGGGGGGGCTAGGAATGAGCAGTTCTTC. This codes for CASSHEAISGGARNEQFF.

The chain combines TRBV5-1 with TRBJ2-2; TRBD2 might be the D (6 bases). CDR1 and CDR2 (germline): SGHRS, YFSETQ. The CDR3 length is 16 residues. V was trimmed by 4 bases and J by 0 bases, leaving 13 bases between them. The CDR3 is CASSPGGDANTGELFF. The CDR3 DNA reads TGCGCCAGCAGCCCCGGCGGGGACGCGAACACCGGGGAGCTGTTTTTT.

The chain joins TRBV10-3 to TRBJ1-2, with a tentative D call TRBD1 (6 bases). CDR3 length: 12 amino acids. Between the trimmed V and J ends, which lost 10 bases and 3 bases, there was a span of 12 bases. The germline V gene has CDR1 ENHRY and CDR2 SYGVKD. Here the CDR3 DNA reads TGTGCCAGAGGGGACACCTACTATGGCTACACCTTC. Translated: CARGDTYYGYTF.

V gene TRBV19 combines with J gene TRBJ1-1; D not certain. The V and J ends lost 4 bases and 2 bases respectively, with 17 bases between them. The germline V gene encodes CDR1 LNHDA and CDR2 SQIVND (reference sequence). This CDR3 region has 16 residues. CDR3 protein: CASSTGLRRENTEAFF. For the CDR3, the DNA is TGTGCCAGTAGTACCGGTTTAAGGAGGGAAAACACTGAAGCTTTCTTT. The full variable domain, its missing parts supplied by reference TRBV19 and TRBJ1-1, is DGGITQSPKYLFRKEGQNVTLSCEQNLNHDAMYWYRQDPGQGLRLIYYSQIVNDFQKGDIAEGYSVSREKKESFPLTVTSAQKNPTAFYLCASSTGLRRENTEAFFGQGTRLTVV.

V is TRBV2 and J is TRBJ1-1, with 8 nucleotides matching TRBD1. The trim removed 6 bases at V and 5 bases at J, leaving 11 bases unmatched. Germline V gives CDR1 SNHLY, CDR2 FYNNEI. The CDR3 is 15 amino acids. The CDR3 loop is CASRSQPDRVTEAFF. DNA of the CDR3: TGTGCCAGCAGGAGCCAGCCGGACAGGGTAACTGAAGCTTTCTTT. The full variable domain, its missing parts supplied by reference TRBV2 and TRBJ1-1, is EPEVTQTPSHQVTQMGQEVILRCVPISNHLYFYWYRQILGQKVEFLVSFYNNEISEKSEIFDDQFSVERPDGSNFTLKIRSTKLEDSAMYFCASRSQPDRVTEAFFGQGTRLTVV.

This clone has just one count. This chain uses TRBV7-9 with TRBJ1-1; 8 bases fit TRBD1. J lost 11 bases, V lost 5 bases, and 10 bases had no gene match. The CDR3 is made up of 13 amino acids. From germline, CDR1 is SEHNR and CDR2 FQNEAQ (reference sequence). In DNA form, the CDR3 reads TGTGCCAGCAGCCAAAATGGACAGGGATCGGCTTTCTTT. The encoded protein is CASSQNGQGSAFF.

The rearrangement links TRBV29-1 to TRBJ1-1; D remains ambiguous. The CDR3 is made up of 11 amino acids. Germline lookup yields CDR1 SQVTM and CDR2 ANQGSEA. The V end lost 4 bases, the J end lost 3 bases, and 6 bases lay between the germline ends. CDR3 DNA sequence: TGCAGCGTTGTAATCGACACTGAAGCTTTCTTT. It yields the protein CSVVIDTEAFF.

This clone showed up just a few times. V and J are TRBV19 and TRBJ1-5; D call uncertain. CDR1 is LNHDA, CDR2 SQIVND, per germline (reference sequence). Trimming shortened V by 3 bases and J by 6 bases, and 15 bases separated the two germline ends. The CDR3 is 15 amino acids. The CDR3 nucleotides are TGTGCCAGTAGTATCGAGGTTTTACGAGCTCAGCCCCAGCATTTT. Its protein product is CASSIEVLRAQPQHF.